The clone carrying this T cell receptor (beta chain) has a handful of counts. Its antigen is not known. A single record per CDR3 protein comes from TCRdb applying MiXCR to the 5' RACE reads. In the table there are approximately 200,000 distinct CDR3 sequences, 10% to 15% of which are singletons. This record belongs to a study of CD8 T cells in ankylosing spondylitis. The CDR3 has 13 residues. After removal of 5 bases from V and 5 bases from J, the junction contained 5 bases not matched to a gene. The germline gives CDR1 WSHSY, CDR2 SAAADI. Study results and caveats: From matched ankylosing spondylitis synovial fluid, disease-linked clones were reportedly recovered at significantly enriched levels. Clones linked with disease were CD8+ and fairly uncommon in the peripheral blood.

Sequences were obtained from blood, either unsorted or a sorted T cell fraction (not recorded which). The clonotype comes from a male donor with ankylosing spondylitis or in good health (not recorded which). This chain uses TRBV10-2 with TRBJ2-7, with TRBD1 matching 8 bases. The CDR3 protein is CASSTDRGHEQYF. The CDR3 DNA reads as TGCGCCAGCAGTACCGACAGGGGCCACGAGCAGTACTTC.